The TCR beta chain described here comes from a study of human T cells and chemical hapten exposure. Time point given: pre-sensitization, week 0. Treatment given: therapeutic diphenylcyclopropenone sensitization with weekly scalp DPC. TCRdb analysed the RACE reads with MiXCR anew, one entry per CDR3 protein. The sample lists about 85,000 distinct CDR3 sequences, 7.5% to 9.5% occurring once. This clonotype was observed many times. Germline trimming cut 0 bases from V and 0 bases from J; bases unmatched to any gene: 6. The length of the CDR3 is 16 residues. CDR1 is SQVTM, CDR2 ANQGSEA, per germline. The chain has TRBV29-1 and TRBJ2-3, with 7 bases matching TRBD1. This specimen was whole blood, taken in connection with sensitization to the hapten diphenylcyclopropenone (DPC). This clonotype was sampled from a man aged 40-49 years with alopecia areata. Some clones in this sample may be carry-over from other donors' samples. In DNA form, the CDR3 reads TGCAGCGTTGAAGACTACAGGGGCCTAAGCACAGATACGCAGTATTTT. Translated: CSVEDYRGLSTDTQYF.